One sample yielded the 15 T cell receptor beta chains listed below, sequenced in a study of OX40 agonist ivuxolimab in advanced cancers. Sequencing used immunoSEQ multiplex PCR; TCRdb keeps in-frame clones, though not all of them. Among 40,000 to 50,000 clones listed, about four fifths were seen once. Sequencing was performed on CD4+ or CD8+ T cells sorted from blood, taken in a trial of the OX40 agonist ivuxolimab. The receptors derive from an adult with an advanced solid tumor such as melanoma, head and neck, liver or kidney cancer.

The chain links TRBV10-3 to TRBJ2-2; 8 positions agree with TRBD1. CDR3 length: 14 amino acids. V lost 6 bases to trimming and J lost 2 bases; unmatched junction nucleotides: 2. Germline lookup yields CDR1 ENHRY and CDR2 SYGVKD. CDR3 sequence: CAIRTGANTGELFF. The CDR3 DNA follows: TGTGCCATCAGGACAGGGGCTAACACCGGGGAGCTGTTTTTT.

The chain carries TRBV6-1 and TRBJ2-7; tentatively, D is TRBD1 (5 bases). This CDR3 has 14 amino acids. Germline V CDR1 and CDR2: MNHNS, SASEGT. Trimming took 5 bases from V and 0 from J, leaving 11 bases between them. DNA of the CDR3: TGTGCCAGCAGTTATACAGGATCCTCCTACGAGCAGTACTTC. This codes for CASSYTGSSYEQYF.

The J gene is TRBJ2-3, the V gene TRBV15; D is ambiguous. Trimming shortened V by 0 bases and J by 2 bases, and 15 bases separated the two germline ends. The V gene's germline CDR1 is LNHNV and CDR2 YYDKDF (reference sequence). The CDR3 totals 17 residues. CDR3 amino acids: CATSREVGLFPTDTQYF. The CDR3 DNA follows: TGTGCCACCAGCAGAGAGGTCGGGCTTTTCCCCACAGATACGCAGTATTTT.

This clone appeared a few times. The gene calls are TRBV11-2 and TRBJ1-2; maybe TRBD1 (5 bases). The CDR3 is made up of 18 amino acids. Germline V gene sequence: CDR1 SGHAT, CDR2 FQNNGV. Trimming left V 5 bases short and J 0 bases short, with 22 bases between. The CDR3 loop reads CASSDQFQLDRSNYGYTF. The CDR3 nucleotides read TGTGCCAGCAGCGACCAATTCCAGCTCGACAGATCTAACTATGGCTACACCTTC.

In its sample, this clone ranks as medium-sized (0.01 to 0.1%). This sequence joins TRBV5-1 and TRBJ1-2; 7 nucleotides match TRBD1. The V and J ends lost 0 bases and 7 bases, in that order; junction bases with no gene match: 9. The germline V gene encodes CDR1 SGHRS and CDR2 YFSETQ. This CDR3 region has 15 residues. DNA of the CDR3: TGCGCCAGCAGCTTGGAGGTGACAGGGTGGCGTGGCTACACCTTC. Residues: CASSLEVTGWRGYTF.

This clone was seen a single time. The chain has TRBV25-1 and TRBJ1-1; D might be TRBD1 (6 bases). V was pared by 2 bases and J by 10 bases, with 14 bases between. The CDR3 covers 13 residues. The germline V gene has CDR1 MGHDK and CDR2 SYGVNS. CDR3 residues: CASSEDFQGTAFF. CDR3 sequence (DNA): TGTGCCAGCAGTGAAGATTTCCAGGGGACAGCTTTCTTT. Supplemented by reference TRBV25-1 and TRBJ1-1, the full variable domain reads EADIYQTPRYLVIGTGKKITLECSQTMGHDKMYWYQQDPGMELHLIHYSYGVNSTEKGDLSSESTVSRIRTEHFPLTLESARPSHTSQYLCASSEDFQGTAFFGQGTRLTVV.

The rearrangement links TRBV11-2 to TRBJ2-7; D gene uncertain. The CDR3 spans 11 residues. Per germline, CDR1 SGHAT and CDR2 FQNNGV. V was shortened by 5 bases and J by 0 bases, with 2 bases between the two germline ends. CDR3 coding DNA: TGTGCCAGCAGCCACTCCTACGAGCAGTACTTC. This translates into CASSHSYEQYF.

The chain is built from TRBV10-2 and TRBJ2-4; D unclear. Trimming pared 7 bases from V and 1 base from J, leaving 8 bases between. Per germline, CDR1 WSHSY and CDR2 SAAADI. The CDR3 is 13 residues long. CDR3 loop: CASMGIAKNIQYF. The CDR3 DNA follows: TGCGCCAGCATGGGCATCGCCAAAAACATTCAGTACTTC.

This clone was found once. The rearrangement joins TRBV4-2 to TRBJ2-5, with 10 nucleotides matching TRBD1. Germline values: CDR1 LGHNA, CDR2 YNFKEQ. This CDR3 contains 15 residues. V shed 5 bases and J 2 bases; nucleotides not matched to a gene: 5. In DNA form, the CDR3 reads TGTGCCAGCAGCTACGGGACAGGGGTGCAAGAGACCCAGTACTTC. Residues: CASSYGTGVQETQYF.

The chain carries TRBV4-1 and TRBJ2-3; TRBD1 agrees at 7 bases. The CDR3 covers 18 residues. Unmatched junction bases numbered 13, after V lost 2 bases and J lost 2 bases. CDR1 and CDR2 (germline): MGHRA, YSYEKL. The CDR3 here is CASSQQEQGLGSTDTQYF. Written as DNA, the CDR3 is TGCGCCAGCAGCCAACAAGAACAGGGGCTAGGATCCACAGATACGCAGTATTTT.

V usage is TRBV11-3 and J usage is TRBJ2-1; either TRBD1 or TRBD2 may fit D (5 bases each). V was cut by 1 base and J by 6 bases, with 10 bases left in between. Germline CDR1 and CDR2: SGHNT and YENEEA. This CDR3 region has 14 residues. CDR3 DNA sequence: TGTGCCAGCAGCTTAGGGGACCATCGCAATGAGCAGTTCTTC. Its translation: CASSLGDHRNEQFF.

J is TRBJ2-1 and V is TRBV10-3; possibly TRBD1 for D (5 bases). Trimming left V 2 bases short and J 4 bases short, with 9 bases between. Germline values: CDR1 ENHRY, CDR2 SYGVKD. This CDR3 spans 14 amino acids. Here the CDR3 reads CAISEGATYNEQFF. In nucleotides, the CDR3 is TGTGCCATCAGTGAGGGGGCCACTTACAATGAGCAGTTCTTC.

This rearrangement joins TRBV6-4 to TRBJ1-2; TRBD1 is a possible D gene (6 bases). The CDR3 runs 12 residues. Deletions cut 6 bases from V and 5 bases from J, with 10 bases between. Germline V CDR1 and CDR2: MRHNA, SNTAGT. CDR3 nucleotide sequence: TGTGCCAGCAGCAGCCAGGGGTATGGCTACACCTTC. Translating gives CASSSQGYGYTF.

The chain joins TRBV5-8 to TRBJ2-3; TRBD2 might be the D (5 bases). V lost 1 base and J lost 4, with 7 bases in between. Looked up from germline, CDR1 is SGHTS and CDR2 is YDEGEE. CDR3 length: 13 residues. CDR3 protein: CASSLREPDTQYF. The CDR3 DNA follows: TGTGCCAGCAGCTTGAGGGAGCCAGATACGCAGTATTTT.

This chain uses TRBV5-1 with TRBJ1-2; D remains ambiguous. Trimming pared 0 bases from V and 3 bases from J, leaving 9 bases between. The CDR3 runs 14 residues. Looked up from germline, CDR1 is SGHRS and CDR2 is YFSETQ. The CDR3 here is CASSLDYRYYGYTF. As DNA, the CDR3 is TGCGCCAGCAGCTTGGATTACCGTTACTATGGCTACACCTTC.